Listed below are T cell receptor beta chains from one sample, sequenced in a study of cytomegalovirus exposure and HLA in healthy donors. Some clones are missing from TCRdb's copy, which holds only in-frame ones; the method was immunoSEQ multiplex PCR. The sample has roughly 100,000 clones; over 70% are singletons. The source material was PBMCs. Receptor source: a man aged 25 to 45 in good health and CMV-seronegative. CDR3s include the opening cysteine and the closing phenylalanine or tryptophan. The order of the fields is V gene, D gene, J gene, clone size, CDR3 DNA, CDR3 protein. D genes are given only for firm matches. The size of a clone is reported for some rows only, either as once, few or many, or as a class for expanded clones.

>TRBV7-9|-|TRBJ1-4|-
TGTGCCAGCAGCTTCGGGGGGGCCGTTAATAATGAAAAACTGTTTTTT
CASSFGGAVNNEKLFF
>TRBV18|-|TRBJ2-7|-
TGTGCCAGCTCACCAACAGGGGAGGCCAACGAGCAGTACTTC
CASSPTGEANEQYF
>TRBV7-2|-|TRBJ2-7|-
TGTGCCAGCAGCCCGCCCGGTCCCTACGAGCAGTACTTC
CASSPPGPYEQYF
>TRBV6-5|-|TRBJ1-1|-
TGTGCCAGCAGTTACGGGGGGGACACTGAAGCTTTCTTT
CASSYGGDTEAFF
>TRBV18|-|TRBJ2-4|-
TGTGCCAGCTCACCGGAGAAAAACATTCAGTACTTC
CASSPEKNIQYF
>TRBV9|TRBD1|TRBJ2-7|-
TGTGCCAGCAGCCGAGGTGGGACAGGGACTTACGAGCAGTACTTC
CASSRGGTGTYEQYF
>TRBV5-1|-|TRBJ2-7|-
TGCGCCAGCAGCGGTCGGACAGAATCCTACGAGCAGTACTTC
CASSGRTESYEQYF
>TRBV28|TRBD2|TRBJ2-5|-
TGTGCCAGCAGCGATAGCGGGAGCAAGGAGACCCAGTACTTC
CASSDSGSKETQYF
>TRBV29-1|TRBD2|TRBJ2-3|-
TGCAGCGTTGAAGCTAGCGGGGGGTCCTATACGCAGTATTTT
CSVEASGGSYTQYF
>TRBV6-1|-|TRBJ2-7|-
TGTGCCAGCAGTGAAAAGGGCAGGGCTGTGCACGAGCAGTACTTC
CASSEKGRAVHEQYF
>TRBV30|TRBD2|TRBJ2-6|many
TGTGCCTGCCTCAAGCGGGGGGAAGACCCCCGCTCTGGGGCCAACGTCCTGACTTTC
CACLKRGEDPRSGANVLTF
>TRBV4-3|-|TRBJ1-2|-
TGCGCCAGCAGCCAAACGGGACGGGGGAAGGGCTACACCTTC
CASSQTGRGKGYTF
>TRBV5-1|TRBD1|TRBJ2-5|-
TGCGCCAGCAGCTTGGGGGACAGGTCCGAAGAGACCCAGTACTTC
CASSLGDRSEETQYF
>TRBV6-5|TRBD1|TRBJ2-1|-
TGTGCCAGCAGCCGACAGGGGGCTTACAATGAGCAGTTCTTC
CASSRQGAYNEQFF
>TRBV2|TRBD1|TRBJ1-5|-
TGTGCCAGCAGTGAACAGACAGGGAAAAATCAGCCCCAGCATTTT
CASSEQTGKNQPQHF
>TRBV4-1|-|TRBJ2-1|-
TGCGCCAGCAGCCACCTAGGTGGCAATGAGCAGTTCTTC
CASSHLGGNEQFF
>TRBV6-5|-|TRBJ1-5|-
TGTGCCAGCAGTTACTCGGCGGGGCAGCCCCAGCATTTT
CASSYSAGQPQHF
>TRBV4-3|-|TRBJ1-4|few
TGCGCCAGCAGCCAAGGAGGCGGAGCAACTAATGAAAAACTGTTTTTT
CASSQGGGATNEKLFF
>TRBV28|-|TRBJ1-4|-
TGTGCCAGCCTCGGGGGGTCCACAATCGGGGCAACTAATGAAAAACTGTTTTTT
CASLGGSTIGATNEKLFF
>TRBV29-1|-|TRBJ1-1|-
TGCAGCGTTGGATTGGGGGGGAACACTGAAGCTTTCTTT
CSVGLGGNTEAFF
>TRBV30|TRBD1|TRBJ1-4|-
TGTGCCTGGAGGCCAGGGGGAAGGGAAAAACTGTTTTTT
CAWRPGGREKLFF
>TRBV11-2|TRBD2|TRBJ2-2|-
TGTGCCAGCAGCTGGGCGGGGGGGTATGCCGGGGAGCTGTTTTTT
CASSWAGGYAGELFF
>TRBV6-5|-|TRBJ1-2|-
TGTGCCAGCAGTTACTCCGGGTTTGTTGACTATGGCTACACCTTC
CASSYSGFVDYGYTF
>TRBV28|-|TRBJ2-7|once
TGTGCCAGCAGTTTAGGAGGCTACGAGCAGTACTTC
CASSLGGYEQYF
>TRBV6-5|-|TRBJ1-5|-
TGTGCCAGCAGTTACTCCCAGGGGTATGGGCAGCCCCAGCATTTT
CASSYSQGYGQPQHF
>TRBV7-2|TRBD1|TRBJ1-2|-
TGTGCCAGCAGCTTAAATCCCGGGACAGGGGGTCGCGGCTACACCTTC
CASSLNPGTGGRGYTF
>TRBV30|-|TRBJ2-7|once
TGTGCCTGGAGTAAAGGGGTCGAGCAGTACTTC
CAWSKGVEQYF
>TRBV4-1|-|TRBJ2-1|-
TGCGCCAGCACGGACCGGAAAGGGAGGTGGGGCAATGAGCAGTTCTTC
CASTDRKGRWGNEQFF
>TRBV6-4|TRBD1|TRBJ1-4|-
TGTGCCAGCAGTAACCTACCGGGACAGGGGATTGAAAAACTGTTTTTT
CASSNLPGQGIEKLFF
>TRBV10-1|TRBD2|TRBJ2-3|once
TGCGCCAGCAGTCCTACTAGCGGTAGCACAGATACGCAGTATTTT
CASSPTSGSTDTQYF
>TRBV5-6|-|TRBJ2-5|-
TGTGCCAGCCCTGGGGGGAAGACCCAGTACTTC
CASPGGKTQYF